This T cell receptor beta chain derives from a study of T cell responses to AZD1222 COVID-19 vaccine. The study, taken as a whole, reports: Two AZD1222 administrations were followed by greater Spike-specific TCR breadth and depth.

The CDR3 runs to 15 residues. The V gene end was trimmed by 1 base and the J gene end by 4 bases; junction bases not matched to a gene: 3. Germline V gives CDR1 LGHNT, CDR2 FRNRAP. The protocol was immunoSEQ multiplex PCR, while the TCRdb copy is restricted to in-frame clones and leaves out a portion. The data contain approximately 220,000 clones, 85% to 95% of them singletons. For this clone: Its cognate antigen is unknown.

The receptor's source is an adult in good health. This specimen consisted of peripheral blood, obtained on day 0 of MenACWY control vaccination. V gene TRBV12-5 combines with J gene TRBJ1-1; 10 bases map to TRBD1. CDR3 sequence (DNA): TGTGCTAGTGGTTTGGAGGACAGGGGGATCACTGAAGCTTTCTTT. Translated, it gives CASGLEDRGITEAFF.